Below are 22 T cell receptor beta chains sequenced from a single sample in a study of cytomegalovirus exposure and HLA in healthy donors. The primer mix had 60 Vbeta and 13 Jbeta primers. This table comes from immunoSEQ multiplex PCR, and its TCRdb copy is limited to in-frame clones, with some not included. The record lists 40,000 to 60,000 clones, of which the ten most abundant hold roughly 26%. The specimen was PBMCs. These receptors originate from a middle-aged man in good health and CMV-seropositive.

This chain joins TRBV2 and TRBJ2-5; D is uncertain. Trimming left V 3 bases short and J 4 bases short, with 3 bases between. Germline lookup yields CDR1 SNHLY and CDR2 FYNNEI. This CDR3 contains 11 residues. The CDR3 DNA sequence: TGTGCCAGCAGTGATATAGAGACCCAGTACTTC. Amino acid sequence: CASSDIETQYF.

The CDR3 DNA follows: TGTGCCAGTAGTAGGGGGGAAGAGTATAATTCACCCCTCCACTTT. It encodes CASSRGEEYNSPLHF. The chain recombines TRBV19 with TRBJ1-6, with TRBD1 as a possible D gene (5 bases). V dropped 4 bases and J dropped 4 bases, with 11 bases sitting between them. The germline V gene encodes CDR1 LNHDA and CDR2 SQIVND (reference sequence). The length of the CDR3 is 15 residues.

The chain links TRBV7-8 to TRBJ1-1; 7 nucleotides match TRBD1. In germline, CDR1 is SGHVS, CDR2 FQNEAQ. The CDR3 loop spans 15 amino acids. V lost 2 bases to trimming and J lost 0 bases; unmatched junction nucleotides: 3. The DNA of the CDR3 is TGTGCCAGCAGCTTACTACAGGGGATGAACACTGAAGCTTTCTTT. Residues: CASSLLQGMNTEAFF.

The chain recombines TRBV19 with TRBJ2-7, with a possible D match to TRBD2 (6 bases). This CDR3 comprises 15 residues. The germline gives CDR1 LNHDA, CDR2 SQIVND (reference sequence). V was shortened by 1 base and J by 7 bases, with 17 bases between the two germline ends. The CDR3 DNA follows: TGTGCCAGTAGTATAGTCGGAGGGGCCAACACGGAGCAGTACTTC. This gives the protein CASSIVGGANTEQYF.

The chain carries TRBV19 and TRBJ2-3; D unclear. V lost 0 bases to trimming and J lost 4 bases, with 5 bases between them. The germline V gene has CDR1 LNHDA and CDR2 SQIVND (reference sequence). The CDR3 sequence is 13 residues long. This chain's CDR3 is CASSIEKPDTQYF. CDR3 bases: TGTGCCAGTAGTATAGAGAAGCCAGATACGCAGTATTTT.

The rearrangement uses TRBV6-1 and TRBJ1-2, with 8 positions matching TRBD1. The CDR3 sequence is 13 residues long. Germline-derived CDR1 and CDR2 are MNHNS and SASEGT. Germline trimming cut 10 bases from V and 6 bases from J; bases unmatched to any gene: 10. CDR3 region: CATKDRDGNGYTF. CDR3 nucleotides: TGTGCCACCAAGGACAGGGACGGTAATGGCTACACCTTC.

This chain connects TRBV7-6 to TRBJ2-2, with 7 bases identical to TRBD2. The V gene end was trimmed by 3 bases and the J gene end by 6 bases; junction bases not matched to a gene: 4. This CDR3 has 14 residues. Germline CDR1 is SGHVS and CDR2 is FNYEAQ. The CDR3 loop reads CASSLVRESGELFF. CDR3 DNA: TGTGCCAGCAGCTTGGTGCGGGAGTCCGGGGAGCTGTTTTTT.

The chain joins TRBV7-9 to TRBJ1-5; 10 bases are shared with TRBD1. There are 16 residues in the CDR3. The V and J ends lost 4 bases and 1 base, in that order; junction bases with no gene match: 4. Per the germline V gene, CDR1 is SEHNR and CDR2 is FQNEAQ (reference sequence). CDR3 in amino acids: CASSSTGGISNQPQHF. CDR3 bases: TGTGCCAGCAGCTCGACAGGGGGCATAAGCAATCAGCCCCAGCATTTT.

The V call is TRBV5-6, the J call TRBJ2-1; TRBD2 is a possible D gene (6 bases). CDR3 length: 13 residues. Germline CDR1 reads SGHDT; CDR2 reads YYEEEE. Trimming left V 5 bases short and J 6 bases short, with 12 bases between. CDR3 in DNA: TGTGCCAGCAGGCGACTAGGAGCCAATGAGCAGTTCTTC. The encoded protein is CASRRLGANEQFF. Full variable domain (missing parts from reference TRBV5-6 and TRBJ2-1): DAGVTQSPTHLIKTRGQQVTLRCSPKSGHDTVSWYQQALGQGPQFIFQYYEEEERQRGNFPDRFSGHQFPNYSSELNVNALLLGDSALYLCASRRLGANEQFFGPGTRLTVL.

This chain connects TRBV28 to TRBJ1-1; D might be TRBD1 (6 bases). Trimming left V 6 bases short and J 1 base short, with 9 bases between. Per germline, CDR1 MDHEN and CDR2 SYDVKM. The CDR3 has 13 amino acids. The CDR3 spells CASRTGQNTEAFF. In nucleotides, the CDR3 is TGTGCCAGCAGAACGGGACAGAACACTGAAGCTTTCTTT. The full variable domain, in which reference TRBV28 and TRBJ1-1 provide the parts outside the CDR3, is DVKVTQSSRYLVKRTGEKVFLECVQDMDHENMFWYRQDPGLGLRLIYFSYDVKMKEKGDIPEGYSVSREKKERFSLILESASTNQTSMYLCASRTGQNTEAFFGQGTRLTVV.

The V and J genes are TRBV30 and TRBJ1-1; D might be TRBD1 (5 bases). With 2 bases removed from V and 1 base from J, the gap between germline ends came to 11 bases. Germline V gene sequence: CDR1 GTSNPN, CDR2 SVGIG (reference sequence). There are 14 residues in the CDR3. The CDR3 is CAWSQRGGNTEAFF. The CDR3 bases are TGTGCCTGGAGTCAGCGGGGGGGGAACACTGAAGCTTTCTTT.

V and J are TRBV6-5 and TRBJ1-5; 7 bases align to TRBD1. Per germline, CDR1 MNHEY and CDR2 SVGAGI. CDR3 length: 14 residues. The trim removed 6 bases at V and 4 bases at J, leaving 6 bases unmatched. In DNA, the CDR3 is TGTGCCAGCAGAAAGACAGGGAGGAATCAGCCCCAGCATTTT. It specifies CASRKTGRNQPQHF.

The chain employs TRBV5-1 and TRBJ2-1; 7 bases map to TRBD2. Per the germline V gene, CDR1 is SGHRS and CDR2 is YFSETQ. The CDR3 has 13 amino acids. The ends lost 5 bases at V and 6 bases at J; junction bases unmatched: 5. CDR3 residues: CASRSGEGNEQFF. The DNA for the CDR3 is TGCGCCAGCAGGAGCGGGGAAGGCAATGAGCAGTTCTTC.

The rearrangement joins TRBV14 to TRBJ1-1; D is unclear. Trimming removed 3 bases at V and 4 bases at J, with 12 bases between. The CDR3 consists of 14 residues. The germline CDR1 and CDR2 sequences are SGHDN and FVKESK. The CDR3 loop is CASSHRGKGTEAFF. The CDR3 region has the DNA TGTGCCAGCAGCCATCGGGGAAAGGGCACTGAAGCTTTCTTT.

The chain links TRBV19 to TRBJ1-2; the D gene is possibly TRBD1 (6 bases). Germline V gene data show CDR1 as LNHDA and CDR2 as SQIVND (reference sequence). Trimming pared 1 base from V and 6 bases from J, leaving 15 bases between. This CDR3 contains 15 residues. CDR3 sequence reads: CASSIGYSGHDGYTF. In DNA, the CDR3 is TGTGCCAGTAGTATAGGATACTCGGGACATGATGGCTACACCTTC.

V is TRBV18 and J is TRBJ1-1; 8 bases agree with TRBD1. Germline CDR1 and CDR2: KGHSH and LQKENI. The CDR3 totals 14 residues. V lost 4 bases and J lost 6; bases outside the gene matches: 7. The CDR3 coding sequence is TGTGCCAGCTCACAGATCAGGGGGCGGTCTGAAGCTTTCTTT. It yields the protein CASSQIRGRSEAFF.

The chain uses TRBV7-2 and TRBJ1-2; maybe TRBD1 (5 bases). The CDR3 is made up of 15 amino acids. Germline CDR1 SGHTA, CDR2 FQGNSA. V gave up 5 bases and J gave up 3 bases, with 16 bases separating them. The chain's CDR3 is CASSDKVGGDYGYTF. DNA of the CDR3: TGTGCCAGCAGCGACAAGGTCGGGGGTGACTATGGCTACACCTTC.

The rearrangement joins TRBV7-8 to TRBJ2-1; 7 bases fit TRBD2. The J segment lost 5 bases and the V segment lost 7 bases, leaving 8 bases of the junction unmatched. The CDR3 extends over 14 amino acids. Per the germline V gene, CDR1 is SGHVS and CDR2 is FQNEAQ. This chain's CDR3 is CASTTMGGNNEQFF. In DNA form, the CDR3 reads TGTGCCAGCACCACTATGGGAGGGAACAATGAGCAGTTCTTC.

V gene TRBV25-1 combines with J gene TRBJ2-5; 10 bases fit TRBD1. Trimming at V came to 6 bases and at J to 4 bases, leaving 11 bases not matched to a gene. Germline values: CDR1 MGHDK, CDR2 SYGVNS. The CDR3 has 16 residues. CDR3 region: CASRTPRTGGGETQYF. In DNA form, the CDR3 reads TGTGCCAGCAGGACCCCCCGGACAGGGGGGGGAGAGACCCAGTACTTC.

In DNA, the CDR3 is TGTGCCAGCAGTTACTCTTATATTTGGGGAGCGACCGAGCAGTACTTC. As protein: CASSYSYIWGATEQYF. This chain connects TRBV6-5 to TRBJ2-7, with D perhaps TRBD2 (5 bases). V dropped 0 bases and J dropped 6 bases, with 18 bases sitting between them. The V gene's germline CDR1 is MNHEY and CDR2 SVGAGI. The CDR3 is 16 residues long.

The CDR3 loop is CASSPQGAGNQPQHF. CDR3 DNA sequence: TGTGCCAGCAGCCCTCAGGGGGCAGGCAATCAGCCCCAGCATTTT. The chain uses TRBV28 and TRBJ1-5; 8 bases line up with TRBD1. This CDR3 spans 15 amino acids. Germline V gives CDR1 MDHEN, CDR2 SYDVKM. The trim removed 6 bases at V and 2 bases at J, leaving 6 bases unmatched.

The rearrangement joins TRBV19 to TRBJ2-5, with TRBD1 identical over 11 bases. With V trimmed by 9 bases and J by 5 bases, 5 bases remained unmatched. Germline CDR1 and CDR2: LNHDA and SQIVND (reference sequence). CDR3 size: 13 residues. The CDR3 coding sequence is TGTGCCAGCGAGGGACAGGGGGACGAGACCCAGTACTTC. It is translated as CASEGQGDETQYF.